This T cell receptor (beta chain) was sequenced for a study of T cell repertoires in cytomegalovirus infection. At the level of the study: Shared public TCR beta signatures pointed to both CMV infection and a matching HLA type.

TCRdb passed the reads through MiXCR, listing each CDR3 protein once. The top ten hold 8.8% of the sample, which has more than 250,000 distinct CDR3 sequences, approximately 14% seen once. General study findings and limits: Clonotype analysis showed dominance of the ex vivo response by HLA-C-restricted CMV-specific TCR beta clonotypes.

This clonotype came up many times. Antigen: not known. Germline CDR1 reads SGHTA; CDR2 reads FQGNSA. The V and J ends lost 6 bases and 3 bases, in that order; junction bases with no gene match: 5. CDR3 length equals 16 residues. Sequencing used PBMCs. This TCR derives from a human donor in good health (CMV status not recorded). Some clones in this sample may be carry-over from other donors' samples. The chain uses TRBV7-2 and TRBJ2-3, with 14 bases matching TRBD2. The CDR3 region is CASRRLAGGLTDTQYF. The CDR3 nucleotides read TGTGCCAGCAGGCGACTAGCGGGGGGGCTTACAGATACGCAGTATTTT.